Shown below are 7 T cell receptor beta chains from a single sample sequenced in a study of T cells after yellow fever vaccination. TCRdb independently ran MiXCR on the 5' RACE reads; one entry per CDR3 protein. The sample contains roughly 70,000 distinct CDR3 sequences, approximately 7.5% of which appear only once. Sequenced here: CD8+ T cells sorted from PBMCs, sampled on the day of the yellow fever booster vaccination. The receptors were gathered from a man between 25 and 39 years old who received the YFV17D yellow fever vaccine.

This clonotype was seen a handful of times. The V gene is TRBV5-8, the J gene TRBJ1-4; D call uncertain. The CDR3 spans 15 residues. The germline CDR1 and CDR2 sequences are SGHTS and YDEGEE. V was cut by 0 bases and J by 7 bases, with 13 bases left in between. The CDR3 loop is CASSLEPLSGEKLFF. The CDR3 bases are TGTGCCAGCAGCTTGGAGCCCCTTTCCGGTGAAAAACTGTTTTTT.

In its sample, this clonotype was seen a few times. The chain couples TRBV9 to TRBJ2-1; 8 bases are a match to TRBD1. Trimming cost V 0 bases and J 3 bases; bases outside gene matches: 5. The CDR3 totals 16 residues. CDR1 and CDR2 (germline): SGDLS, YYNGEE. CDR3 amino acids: CASSVERTGYYNEQFF. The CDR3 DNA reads TGTGCCAGCAGCGTAGAGCGGACAGGGTACTACAATGAGCAGTTCTTC.

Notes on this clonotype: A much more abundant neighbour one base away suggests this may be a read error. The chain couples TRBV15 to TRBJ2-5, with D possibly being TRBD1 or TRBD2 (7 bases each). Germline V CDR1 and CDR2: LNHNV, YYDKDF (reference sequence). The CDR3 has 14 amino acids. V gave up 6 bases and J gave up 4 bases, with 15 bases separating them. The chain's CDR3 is CATRETGEGETQYF. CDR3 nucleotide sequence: TGTGCCACCAGGGAAACAGGGGAGGGAGAGACCCAGTACTTC.

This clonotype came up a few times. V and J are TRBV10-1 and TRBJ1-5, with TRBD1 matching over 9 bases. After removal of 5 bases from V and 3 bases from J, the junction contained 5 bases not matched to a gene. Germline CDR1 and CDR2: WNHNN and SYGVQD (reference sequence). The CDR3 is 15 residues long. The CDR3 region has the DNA TGCGCCAGCAGTCGGGACAGGGTCTCCAATCAGCCCCAGCATTTT. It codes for CASSRDRVSNQPQHF.

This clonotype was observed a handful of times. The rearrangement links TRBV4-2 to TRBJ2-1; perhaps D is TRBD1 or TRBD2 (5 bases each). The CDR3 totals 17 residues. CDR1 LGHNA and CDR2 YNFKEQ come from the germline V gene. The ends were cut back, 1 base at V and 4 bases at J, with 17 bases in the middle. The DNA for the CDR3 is TGTGCCAGCAGCCAAGGGCCGATGGGACCCAATTACAATGAGCAGTTCTTC. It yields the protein CASSQGPMGPNYNEQFF.

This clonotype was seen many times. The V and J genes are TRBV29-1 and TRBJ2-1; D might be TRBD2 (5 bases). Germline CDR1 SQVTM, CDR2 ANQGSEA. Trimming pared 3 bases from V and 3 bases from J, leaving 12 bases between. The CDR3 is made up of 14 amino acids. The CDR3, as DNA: TGCAGCGTTGATGTTCGGGGAATCTACAATGAGCAGTTCTTC. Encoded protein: CSVDVRGIYNEQFF.

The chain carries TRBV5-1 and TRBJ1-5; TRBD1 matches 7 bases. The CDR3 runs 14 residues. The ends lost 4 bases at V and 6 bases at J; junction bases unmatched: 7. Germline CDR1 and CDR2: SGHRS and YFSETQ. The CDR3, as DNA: TGCGCCAGCAGCCCCGGGACAGCAGGTCAGCCCCAGCATTTT. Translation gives CASSPGTAGQPQHF.